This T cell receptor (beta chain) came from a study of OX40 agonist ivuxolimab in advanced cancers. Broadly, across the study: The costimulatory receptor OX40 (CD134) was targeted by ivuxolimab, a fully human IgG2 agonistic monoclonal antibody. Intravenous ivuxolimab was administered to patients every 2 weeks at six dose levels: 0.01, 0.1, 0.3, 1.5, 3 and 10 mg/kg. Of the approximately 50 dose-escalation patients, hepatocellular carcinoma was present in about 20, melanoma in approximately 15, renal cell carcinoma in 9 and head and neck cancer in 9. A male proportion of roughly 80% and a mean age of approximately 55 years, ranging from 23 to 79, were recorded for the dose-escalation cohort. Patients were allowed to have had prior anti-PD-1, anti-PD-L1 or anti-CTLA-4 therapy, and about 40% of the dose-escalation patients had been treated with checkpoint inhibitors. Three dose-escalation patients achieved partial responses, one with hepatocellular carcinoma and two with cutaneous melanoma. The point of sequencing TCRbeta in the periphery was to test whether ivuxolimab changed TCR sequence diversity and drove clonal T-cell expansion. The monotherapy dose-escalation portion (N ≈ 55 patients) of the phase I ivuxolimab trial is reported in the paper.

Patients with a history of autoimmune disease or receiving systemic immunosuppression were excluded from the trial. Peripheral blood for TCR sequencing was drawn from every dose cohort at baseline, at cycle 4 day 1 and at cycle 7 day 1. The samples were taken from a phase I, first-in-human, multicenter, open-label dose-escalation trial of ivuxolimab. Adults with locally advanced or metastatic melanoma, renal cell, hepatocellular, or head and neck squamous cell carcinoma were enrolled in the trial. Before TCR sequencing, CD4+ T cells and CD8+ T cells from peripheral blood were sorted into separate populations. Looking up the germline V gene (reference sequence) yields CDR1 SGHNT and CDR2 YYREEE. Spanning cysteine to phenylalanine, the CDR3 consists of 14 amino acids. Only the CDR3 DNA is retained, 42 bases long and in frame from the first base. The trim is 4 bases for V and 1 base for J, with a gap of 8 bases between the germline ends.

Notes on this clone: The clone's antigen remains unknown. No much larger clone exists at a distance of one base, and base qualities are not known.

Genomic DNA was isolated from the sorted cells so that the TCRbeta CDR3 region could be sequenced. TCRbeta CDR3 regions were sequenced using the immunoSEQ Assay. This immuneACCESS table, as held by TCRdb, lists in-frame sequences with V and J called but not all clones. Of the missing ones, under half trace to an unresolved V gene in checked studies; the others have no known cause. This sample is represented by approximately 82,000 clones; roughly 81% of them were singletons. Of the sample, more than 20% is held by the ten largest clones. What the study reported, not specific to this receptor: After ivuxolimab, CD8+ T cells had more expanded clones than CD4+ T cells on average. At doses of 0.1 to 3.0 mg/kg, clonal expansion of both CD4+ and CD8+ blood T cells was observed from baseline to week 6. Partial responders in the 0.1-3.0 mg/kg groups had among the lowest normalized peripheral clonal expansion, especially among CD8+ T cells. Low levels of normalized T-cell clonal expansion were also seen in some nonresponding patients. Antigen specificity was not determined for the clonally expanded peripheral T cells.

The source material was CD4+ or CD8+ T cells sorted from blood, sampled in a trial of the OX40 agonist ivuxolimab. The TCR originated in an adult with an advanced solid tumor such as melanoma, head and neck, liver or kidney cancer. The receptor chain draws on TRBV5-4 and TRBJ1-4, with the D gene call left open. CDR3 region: CASSASGTNEKLFF. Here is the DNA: TGTGCCAGCAGCGCCTCTGGAACTAATGAAAAACTGTTTTTT.